This paragraph covers one T cell receptor (beta chain) sequence. Its antigen is not identified. The data belong to a study of PD-L1 blockade in urothelial cancer. Overall study: Analyzed time points were 3 weeks (second dose) and 6 weeks after therapy began. The study, taken as a whole, reports: Enhanced expansion of tumor-associated blood clones at 3 weeks characterized durable-benefit patients. Lower pretreatment blood TCR clonality, under the median, predicted better survival, researchers reported.

V was cut by 8 bases and J by 1 base, with 12 bases left in between. From germline, CDR1 is MNHNY and CDR2 SVGAGI (reference sequence). The CDR3 has 13 residues. This sample's time point: pretreatment peripheral blood. PCRs each included synthetic TCR analog templates spiked in. Generated by immunoSEQ multiplex PCR, the TCRdb table keeps only in-frame clones and is missing some. This table has 50,000 or so clones, approximately 77% appearing once. This clonotype was sampled from an older man with urothelial cancer. The material sequenced was PBMCs, taken around atezolizumab (anti-PD-L1) treatment. The genes are TRBV6-6 and TRBJ2-7, with D possibly TRBD1 on 6 matching bases. This chain's CDR3 is CASGNRVSYEQYF. CDR3 bases: TGTGCCAGCGGCAACAGGGTATCCTACGAGCAGTACTTC.